The 27 T cell receptor beta chains below were found in one sample sequenced in a study of blood T cell repertoires in COVID-19. The table came from immunoSEQ multiplex PCR; TCRdb's copy has only in-frame clones and leaves some out. The repertoire includes 200,000 to 250,000 clones, 70% to 90% of them detected once, and more than 8.5% sits in the top ten. Sequenced material: peripheral blood. Receptor source: a woman in her forties or fifties with COVID-19, enrolled during active disease.

This rearrangement joins TRBV7-8 to TRBJ2-7; TRBD2 aligns across 14 bases. Germline CDR1 reads SGHVS; CDR2 reads FQNEAQ. V lost 4 bases and J lost 3; bases outside the gene matches: 14. The CDR3 sequence is 19 residues long. The CDR3 spells CASSSLTSGGVGGVYEQYF. In DNA form, the CDR3 reads TGTGCCAGCAGCTCCCTGACTAGCGGGGGGGTAGGAGGGGTCTACGAGCAGTACTTC.

The chain employs TRBV30 and TRBJ1-2; 7 bases match TRBD1. CDR1 is GTSNPN, CDR2 SVGIG, per germline (reference sequence). The CDR3 has 14 amino acids. Trimming removed 1 base from V and 8 bases from J; junction bases left unmatched: 10. The CDR3 here is CAWSGQGFFMGYTF. Here the CDR3 DNA reads TGTGCCTGGAGTGGACAGGGTTTTTTCATGGGCTACACCTTC.

The chain links TRBV19 to TRBJ2-1; 7 nucleotides agree with TRBD1. The length of the CDR3 is 14 residues. J lost 5 bases, V lost 8 bases, and 9 bases had no gene match. Germline lookup yields CDR1 LNHDA and CDR2 SQIVND (reference sequence). The CDR3 loop reads CASASGQSHNEQFF. Written as DNA, the CDR3 is TGTGCCAGTGCTTCGGGACAGTCCCACAATGAGCAGTTCTTC.

V usage is TRBV27 and J usage is TRBJ2-7; 10 bases align to TRBD1. This CDR3 has 11 amino acids. Trimming removed 9 bases from V and 7 bases from J; junction bases left unmatched: 3. Germline assignment: CDR1 MNHEY and CDR2 SMNVEV (reference sequence). CDR3 loop: CASGQGEEQYF. The DNA of the CDR3 is TGTGCCAGTGGACAGGGGGAAGAGCAGTACTTC.

The V call is TRBV7-6, the J call TRBJ2-2, with 11 bases aligning to TRBD1. CDR3 length: 17 residues. Looked up from germline, CDR1 is SGHVS and CDR2 is FNYEAQ. The V gene end was trimmed by 5 bases and the J gene end by 2 bases; junction bases not matched to a gene: 7. CDR3 in amino acids: CASSRTGTGGNTGELFF. The CDR3 DNA follows: TGTGCCAGCAGCAGAACCGGGACAGGGGGAAACACCGGGGAGCTGTTTTTT.

The rearrangement uses TRBV10-1 and TRBJ2-1; a weak D match, TRBD2 (5 bases). V lost 9 bases, J lost 0 bases, and 12 bases lay in between. This CDR3 has 14 amino acids. The germline V gene has CDR1 WNHNN and CDR2 SYGVQD (reference sequence). The CDR3 DNA is TGCGCCAGTAGCGCAGGCAGCTCCTACAATGAGCAGTTCTTC. Protein sequence: CASSAGSSYNEQFF.

The chain recombines TRBV27 with TRBJ2-7, with 9 bases identical to TRBD1. V trimming: 3 bases; J trimming: 4 bases; junction bases outside the gene matches: 4. There are 14 residues in the CDR3. CDR1 is MNHEY and CDR2 is SMNVEV in the germline V gene (reference sequence). CDR3 DNA sequence: TGTGCCAGCAGTTTTACAGGGGGCAATTACGAGCAGTACTTC. Its translation is CASSFTGGNYEQYF.

The chain is built from TRBV5-4 and TRBJ1-2; 7 nucleotides match TRBD1. Germline V CDR1 and CDR2: SGHNT, YYREEE (reference sequence). V was clipped by 4 bases and J by 2 bases; unmatched bases: 11. This CDR3 is 16 amino acids long. The CDR3 DNA sequence: TGTGCCAGCAGCAACGAGGGGAGACAGGGAAACTATGGCTACACCTTC. It translates to CASSNEGRQGNYGYTF.

This sequence joins TRBV19 and TRBJ2-7, with D tentatively TRBD1 (6 bases). V was pared by 3 bases and J by 9 bases, with 18 bases between. Germline CDR1 and CDR2: LNHDA and SQIVND (reference sequence). The CDR3 extends over 14 amino acids. The CDR3: CASSIGRGMHGQYF. Written as DNA, the CDR3 is TGTGCCAGTAGTATCGGCAGGGGAATGCACGGGCAGTACTTC. Together with reference TRBV19 and TRBJ2-7, the CDR3 gives the full variable domain: DGGITQSPKYLFRKEGQNVTLSCEQNLNHDAMYWYRQDPGQGLRLIYYSQIVNDFQKGDIAEGYSVSREKKESFPLTVTSAQKNPTAFYLCASSIGRGMHGQYFGPGTRLTVT.

The rearrangement uses TRBV9 and TRBJ1-1, with 7 positions matching TRBD1. Germline values: CDR1 SGDLS, CDR2 YYNGEE. V was clipped by 4 bases and J by 4 bases; unmatched bases: 7. This CDR3 contains 14 residues. DNA of the CDR3: TGTGCCAGCAGCCCAGGGGGATTGGGCACTGAAGCTTTCTTT. This gives the protein CASSPGGLGTEAFF. Full variable domain (remainder filled in from reference TRBV9 and TRBJ1-1): DSGVTQTPKHLITATGQRVTLRCSPRSGDLSVYWYQQSLDQGLQFLIQYYNGEERAKGNILERFSAQQFPDLHSELNLSSLELGDSALYFCASSPGGLGTEAFFGQGTRLTVV.

The rearrangement links TRBV7-9 to TRBJ1-3; D ambiguous. CDR1 SEHNR and CDR2 FQNEAQ come from the germline V gene (reference sequence). CDR3 size: 15 residues. V was clipped by 2 bases and J by 4 bases, with 12 bases between them. The CDR3 here is CASSLIEGWGNTIYF. The CDR3 nucleotides are TGTGCCAGCAGCTTAATAGAGGGTTGGGGAAACACCATATATTTT.

The gene calls are TRBV9 and TRBJ1-2; 7 bases are a match to TRBD1. The V gene's germline CDR1 is SGDLS and CDR2 YYNGEE. Trimming removed 0 bases from V and 6 bases from J; junction bases left unmatched: 5. There are 14 residues in the CDR3. The CDR3 sequence is CASSVALTGNGYTF. CDR3 bases: TGTGCCAGCAGCGTAGCTTTGACAGGGAATGGCTACACCTTC.

This rearrangement joins TRBV5-4 to TRBJ2-6; maybe TRBD2 (5 bases). CDR1 is SGHNT, CDR2 YYREEE, per germline (reference sequence). V lost 0 bases and J lost 0, with 7 bases in between. The CDR3 is 16 amino acids. The CDR3: CASSLGGISGANVLTF. The CDR3 bases are TGTGCCAGCAGCTTGGGAGGGATCTCTGGGGCCAACGTCCTGACTTTC.

This chain connects TRBV28 to TRBJ1-1; no clear D gene. Looked up from germline, CDR1 is MDHEN and CDR2 is SYDVKM. The CDR3 is made up of 18 amino acids. V lost 2 bases, J lost 0 bases, and 19 bases lay in between. CDR3 coding DNA: TGTGCCAGCAGTTTAGTTGGGCCCCTGGCGTTTATGAACACTGAAGCTTTCTTT. Its protein product is CASSLVGPLAFMNTEAFF.

In its sample, this clone was seen a few times. V usage is TRBV7-6 and J usage is TRBJ1-6; 7 nucleotides align to TRBD1. The ends lost 0 bases at V and 5 bases at J; junction bases unmatched: 7. The CDR3 totals 17 residues. The germline CDR1 and CDR2 sequences are SGHVS and FNYEAQ. DNA for the CDR3: TGTGCCAGCAGCTTAGCCTCTTTTGGGACAGATAATTCACCCCTCCACTTT. This gives the protein CASSLASFGTDNSPLHF.

The V and J genes are TRBV6-6 and TRBJ2-7, with unresolved D. The V end was cut by 2 bases, the J end by 4 bases, with 3 bases between. CDR3 size: 11 residues. CDR1 is MNHNY and CDR2 is SVGAGI in the germline V gene (reference sequence). CDR3 in DNA: TGTGCCAGCAGTTACGTATACGAGCAGTACTTC. It encodes CASSYVYEQYF.

The chain couples TRBV5-1 to TRBJ2-3; 7 bases are shared with TRBD1. The CDR3 extends over 14 amino acids. V lost 3 bases, J lost 3 bases, and 4 bases stayed unmatched. Germline CDR1 SGHRS, CDR2 YFSETQ. CDR3 protein: CASSSGQRTDTQYF. CDR3 bases: TGCGCCAGCAGCTCGGGACAGAGGACAGATACGCAGTATTTT.

The genes are TRBV7-8 and TRBJ2-7, with 9 bases aligning to TRBD2. Germline-derived CDR1 and CDR2 are SGHVS and FQNEAQ. V shed 5 bases and J 2 bases; nucleotides not matched to a gene: 7. The CDR3 consists of 15 residues. CDR3 loop: CASSTIAGDPYEQYF. For the CDR3, the DNA is TGTGCCAGCAGCACCATAGCGGGGGACCCCTACGAGCAGTACTTC.

The chain recombines TRBV7-9 with TRBJ1-5; 8 bases match TRBD1. This CDR3 region has 15 residues. Germline V CDR1 and CDR2: SEHNR, FQNEAQ (reference sequence). V shed 3 bases, J shed 4 bases, and the junction held 5 bases outside the gene matches. The CDR3 reads CASSFGTGPNQPQHF. The CDR3 DNA is TGTGCCAGCAGCTTCGGGACAGGTCCTAATCAGCCCCAGCATTTT.

This clone was observed once. The V call is TRBV27, the J call TRBJ2-4, with TRBD2 identical over 7 bases. V shed 4 bases and J 7 bases; nucleotides not matched to a gene: 4. This CDR3 is built from 13 residues. Germline V CDR1 and CDR2: MNHEY, SMNVEV (reference sequence). CDR3 nucleotides: TGTGCCAGCAGTTGGACTAGTCAGAACATTCAGTACTTC. This codes for CASSWTSQNIQYF.

The chain carries TRBV11-2 and TRBJ2-2; 7 bases agree with TRBD2. This CDR3 comprises 14 residues. V was clipped by 1 base and J by 6 bases; unmatched bases: 2. Per the germline V gene, CDR1 is SGHAT and CDR2 is FQNNGV. The CDR3 nucleotides are TGTGCCAGCAGCTTAGGAGGGAGGGCCGGGGAGCTGTTTTTT. Its translation: CASSLGGRAGELFF.

DNA for the CDR3: TGTGCCAGTAGTATGCTCCGGGACATCAACTATGGCTACACCTTC. It codes for CASSMLRDINYGYTF. J is TRBJ1-2 and V is TRBV19; TRBD1 might be the D (6 bases). The CDR3 spans 15 residues. V lost 3 bases and J 2 bases, leaving 13 bases between the germline ends. The V gene's germline CDR1 is LNHDA and CDR2 SQIVND (reference sequence).

This clone was counted a few times. The CDR3 reads CASSLGAFIAELFF. The DNA for the CDR3 is TGCGCCAGCAGCTTGGGGGCCTTTATTGCGGAGCTGTTTTTT. This chain links TRBV5-1 with TRBJ2-2, with D unresolved. The V gene's germline CDR1 is SGHRS and CDR2 YFSETQ. The CDR3 contains 14 residues. V lost 0 bases to trimming and J lost 10 bases, with 13 bases between them.

The V and J genes are TRBV28 and TRBJ1-5, with 11 positions matching TRBD1. After removal of 6 bases from V and 4 bases from J, the junction contained 5 bases not matched to a gene. CDR1 is MDHEN, CDR2 SYDVKM, per germline. The CDR3 runs to 15 residues. Here the CDR3 reads CASRGTGGWNQPQHF. As DNA, the CDR3 is TGTGCCAGCAGGGGGACAGGGGGTTGGAATCAGCCCCAGCATTTT.

This CDR3 reads CSVRAAGTLTIQAFF. The CDR3 DNA follows: TGCAGCGTTCGAGCGGCCGGGACATTAACAATCCAGGCTTTCTTT. This chain joins TRBV29-1 and TRBJ1-1, with D perhaps matching TRBD1 (6 bases). This CDR3 region has 15 residues. Germline lookup yields CDR1 SQVTM and CDR2 ANQGSEA. V lost 5 bases to trimming and J lost 11 bases, with 27 bases between them.

The CDR3 nucleotides are TGCGCCAGCGAAGCGGGGGGGCTTAACACTGAAGCTTTCTTT. The encoded protein is CASEAGGLNTEAFF. J is TRBJ1-1 and V is TRBV4-1; a weak D match, TRBD1 (6 bases). Trimming removed 8 bases at V and 2 bases at J, with 15 bases between. CDR3 length: 14 residues. Germline V lookup: CDR1 MGHRA, CDR2 YSYEKL.

The rearrangement links TRBV5-1 to TRBJ1-2, with 10 bases fitting TRBD1. The CDR3 is 16 residues long. The V and J ends lost 4 bases and 0 bases, in that order; junction bases with no gene match: 6. Germline CDR1 SGHRS, CDR2 YFSETQ. The CDR3 coding sequence is TGCGCCAGCAGCCTAAGACAGGGGGCGCCTAACTATGGCTACACCTTC. Residues: CASSLRQGAPNYGYTF.